The rows below give T cell receptor beta chains drawn from one sample of a study of control samples from healthy donors and cancer patients. Repertoires were generated with immunoSEQ multiplex PCR, while TCRdb's copy carries only in-frame clones and drops some. Of fewer than 200,000 clones in the sample, 85% to 95% are singletons; the top ten hold about 4%. The specimen was blood. The origin of the receptors is a woman in her sixties in good health. The CDR3 runs from the conserved cysteine through the conserved F or W. Only some rows state a clone size, as once, few, many or a class for expanded clones.

v_call cdr3_length clone_size cdr3_aa
TRBV6-6 14 . CASSSPDTSYEQYF
TRBV5-8 13 . CASSLERYNEQFF
TRBV30 12 . CAWGKGRYEQYF
TRBV5-1 12 . CASSPEGNTIYF
TRBV4-3 17 . CASSQVYSGGAQNEQFF
TRBV6-2/TRBV6-3 13 . CASSPFLNTEAFF
TRBV19 14 . CASKLTGENQPQHF
TRBV18 15 . CASSPLRTSEETQYF
TRBV5-4 15 . CASSLARGGEETQYF
TRBV12-5 13 . CASGFLGAEGYTF
TRBV6-2/TRBV6-3 13 . CASSYGQANEQYF
TRBV5-1 15 . CASSLGAGQQETQYF
TRBV20-1 16 . CSASGGHSGLAHEQYF
TRBV5-1 18 . CASSLAVVWRGGYNEQFF
TRBV10-3 12 few CAVEGTAAGYTF
TRBV5-1 15 . CASSLPGDLGYGYTF
TRBV18 14 . CASSPPGPSEEQYF
TRBV6-6 15 . CASSYGGWDNSPLHF
TRBV24-1 17 . CATSDLGAGQSNSPLHF
TRBV19 15 once CASRGQQGSETEAFF
TRBV12-3/TRBV12-4 11 . CASSSNQPQHF
TRBV30 14 . CAWSVQQGKKKLFF
TRBV5-1 15 . CASSGQGGGTYEQYF
TRBV6-5 15 . CASSFLGTGGGGYTF
TRBV6-5 16 . CASSYSGGRGATEAFF
TRBV7-9 15 . CASSLGGATNYGYTF
TRBV6-1 16 . CASSEWTGGSNQPQHF
TRBV5-1 14 . CASSYTTDSYEQYF
TRBV19 17 . CASRQTLRTGNYNEQFF
TRBV13 14 . CASSERDRDYEQYF
TRBV11-1 13 . CASGSSGSEGYTF
TRBV6-2/TRBV6-3 12 . CASSLGGNIQYF